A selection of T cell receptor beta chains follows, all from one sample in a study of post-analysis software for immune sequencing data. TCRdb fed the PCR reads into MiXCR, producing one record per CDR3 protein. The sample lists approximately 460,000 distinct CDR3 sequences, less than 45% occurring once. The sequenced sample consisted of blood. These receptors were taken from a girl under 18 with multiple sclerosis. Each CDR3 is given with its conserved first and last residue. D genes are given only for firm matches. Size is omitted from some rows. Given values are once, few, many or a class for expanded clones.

CDR3nt: TGCGCCAGCGCCGGGACAGGGTCTTATACTGAAGCTATCTTT
CDR3aa: CASAGTGSYTEAIF
j_gene: TRBJ1-1
d_gene: TRBD1
v_gene: TRBV10-2
abundance: .

CDR3nt: TGCAGCGTTGAAGATCGAGGGGATGGACTAGAGACCCAGTACTTC
CDR3aa: CSVEDRGDGLETQYF
j_gene: TRBJ2-5
d_gene: .
v_gene: TRBV29-1
abundance: .

CDR3nt: TGCGCCAGCAGCCAAAAGCGGGGAACGGGAAGAGGCCCCGGGGAGCTGTTTTTT
CDR3aa: CASSQKRGTGRGPGELFF
j_gene: TRBJ2-2
d_gene: TRBD2
v_gene: TRBV5-1
abundance: .

CDR3nt: TGTGCCAGCAGTTTCGCAGATACGCAGTATTTT
CDR3aa: CASSFADTQYF
j_gene: TRBJ2-3
d_gene: .
v_gene: TRBV12-3/TRBV12-4
abundance: many

CDR3nt: TGTGCCACCCGCGCAGTTCGACAGGGGCCAGTGAACACTGAAGCTTTCTTT
CDR3aa: CATRAVRQGPVNTEAFF
j_gene: TRBJ1-1
d_gene: TRBD1
v_gene: TRBV15
abundance: .

CDR3nt: TGTGCCAGCAGCTTATTACAGGGGGCCACTGAAGCTTTCTTT
CDR3aa: CASSLLQGATEAFF
j_gene: TRBJ1-1
d_gene: TRBD1
v_gene: TRBV7-9
abundance: .

CDR3nt: TGTGCCAGCACCCCTACAGGGGCCAGGGATGGCTACACCTTC
CDR3aa: CASTPTGARDGYTF
j_gene: TRBJ1-2
d_gene: TRBD1
v_gene: TRBV12-3/TRBV12-4
abundance: .

CDR3nt: TGTGCCAGCAGTTACTCTGGCGGGAGCGGGGCCAATGAGCAGTTCTTC
CDR3aa: CASSYSGGSGANEQFF
j_gene: TRBJ2-1
d_gene: TRBD2
v_gene: TRBV6-5
abundance: .

CDR3nt: TGCGCCAGCAGCTTCCCCAGGGTGACAGATACGCAGTATTTT
CDR3aa: CASSFPRVTDTQYF
j_gene: TRBJ2-3
d_gene: .
v_gene: TRBV5-1
abundance: .

CDR3nt: TGTGCCAGCAGCCCCAACGGACGAGCGGGATCCTACAATGAGCAGTTCTTC
CDR3aa: CASSPNGRAGSYNEQFF
j_gene: TRBJ2-1
d_gene: TRBD2
v_gene: TRBV7-3
abundance: once

CDR3nt: TGTGCCAGCAGCCCCCCCTCAGATACGCAGTATTTT
CDR3aa: CASSPPSDTQYF
j_gene: TRBJ2-3
d_gene: .
v_gene: TRBV7-2
abundance: many

CDR3nt: TGCAGTGCTAGGGGGGGGAACGGCAATCAGCCCCAGCATTTT
CDR3aa: CSARGGNGNQPQHF
j_gene: TRBJ1-5
d_gene: .
v_gene: TRBV20-1
abundance: .

CDR3nt: TGCAGCGTACTCTCCAGGGAAGGTAGCACTAACTATGGCTACACCTTC
CDR3aa: CSVLSREGSTNYGYTF
j_gene: TRBJ1-2
d_gene: .
v_gene: TRBV29-1
abundance: once

CDR3nt: TGCAGTGCCCCTGGCCGGGATTCCACAGATACGCAGTATTTT
CDR3aa: CSAPGRDSTDTQYF
j_gene: TRBJ2-3
d_gene: .
v_gene: TRBV20-1
abundance: .

CDR3nt: TGTGCCAGCAGCCCTACCGGGACACGAAGGGCTAAAGGCCTAGTGGGCGAGCAGTACTTC
CDR3aa: CASSPTGTRRAKGLVGEQYF
j_gene: TRBJ2-7
d_gene: .
v_gene: TRBV28
abundance: .

CDR3nt: TGTGCCAGCAGTTTCTTTACAGGGACTAAAGAGACCCAGTACTTC
CDR3aa: CASSFFTGTKETQYF
j_gene: TRBJ2-5
d_gene: .
v_gene: TRBV12-3/TRBV12-4
abundance: .

CDR3nt: TGTGCCAGCAGTGATGCTAGCAGTCCGGCTGAAGCTTTCTTT
CDR3aa: CASSDASSPAEAFF
j_gene: TRBJ1-1
d_gene: .
v_gene: TRBV6-4
abundance: .

CDR3nt: TGTGCCAGCAGCTTGGGGACGATCTCCTATGGCTACACCTTC
CDR3aa: CASSLGTISYGYTF
j_gene: TRBJ1-2
d_gene: .
v_gene: TRBV5-5
abundance: once

CDR3nt: TGCAGTGGCATAAAGGGCCAGGCAGACATTCAGTACTTC
CDR3aa: CSGIKGQADIQYF
j_gene: TRBJ2-4
d_gene: .
v_gene: TRBV20-1
abundance: .

CDR3nt: TGTGCCAGCAGCTCCGGGACTAGCGGGACCGGGGAGACCCAGTACTTC
CDR3aa: CASSSGTSGTGETQYF
j_gene: TRBJ2-5
d_gene: TRBD2
v_gene: TRBV28
abundance: .

CDR3nt: TGCAGTGCTAGAGATCCGGGGAGGGAGACTAATGAAAAACTGTTTTTT
CDR3aa: CSARDPGRETNEKLFF
j_gene: TRBJ1-4
d_gene: .
v_gene: TRBV20-1
abundance: .

CDR3nt: TGTGCCAGCAGTTTCCAGTCTAGCGGGAGTACCAATGAGCAGTTCTTC
CDR3aa: CASSFQSSGSTNEQFF
j_gene: TRBJ2-1
d_gene: TRBD2
v_gene: TRBV28
abundance: .

CDR3nt: TGCGCCAGCAGCGCGGACTCGACCCACAATGAGCAGTTCTTC
CDR3aa: CASSADSTHNEQFF
j_gene: TRBJ2-1
d_gene: .
v_gene: TRBV5-1
abundance: few

CDR3nt: TGTGCCAGCAGCCACCGGGACAGCGGTCCGGGAGGCTACACCTTC
CDR3aa: CASSHRDSGPGGYTF
j_gene: TRBJ1-2
d_gene: TRBD1
v_gene: TRBV7-9
abundance: few

CDR3nt: TGTGCCAGCACAGGGACTAATTCACCCCTCCACTTT
CDR3aa: CASTGTNSPLHF
j_gene: TRBJ1-6
d_gene: .
v_gene: TRBV7-2
abundance: .

CDR3nt: TGCAGCGTTGATGATGGGAGGTATGGCTACACCTTC
CDR3aa: CSVDDGRYGYTF
j_gene: TRBJ1-2
d_gene: .
v_gene: TRBV29-1
abundance: .

CDR3nt: TGTGCCAGCACTAAAGCCCGAAGTGGTGAGCAGTTCTTC
CDR3aa: CASTKARSGEQFF
j_gene: TRBJ2-1
d_gene: .
v_gene: TRBV6-6
abundance: .

CDR3nt: TGTGCCAGCAGCTTGACGGGTATCGGGAATCAGCCCCAGCATTTT
CDR3aa: CASSLTGIGNQPQHF
j_gene: TRBJ1-5
d_gene: .
v_gene: TRBV5-6
abundance: .

CDR3nt: TGTGCCAGCAGTAACAGGGGCGCAAGAGATACGCAGTATTTT
CDR3aa: CASSNRGARDTQYF
j_gene: TRBJ2-3
d_gene: TRBD1
v_gene: TRBV28
abundance: .

CDR3nt: TGTGCCAGCAGTTTCTCCCGGGACAGAGCCTACGAGCAGTACTTC
CDR3aa: CASSFSRDRAYEQYF
j_gene: TRBJ2-7
d_gene: TRBD1
v_gene: TRBV28
abundance: .

CDR3nt: TGTGCCAGCAGCCCCGGGACAGGGTCGGTGGTGACCCAGTACTTC
CDR3aa: CASSPGTGSVVTQYF
j_gene: TRBJ2-5
d_gene: TRBD1
v_gene: TRBV28
abundance: .

CDR3nt: TGTGCCAGCAGTGGGGGATACGGGATACGGAACACTGAAGCTTTCTTT
CDR3aa: CASSGGYGIRNTEAFF
j_gene: TRBJ1-1
d_gene: .
v_gene: TRBV6-1
abundance: .

CDR3nt: TGTGCCAGCAGTTTAGTGGTGGGGGCCAGCGGTCGGGAGCAGTACTTC
CDR3aa: CASSLVVGASGREQYF
j_gene: TRBJ2-7
d_gene: .
v_gene: TRBV12-3/TRBV12-4
abundance: .

CDR3nt: TGTGCCAGCAGCTTAGAACCGGCTAACTATGGCTACACCTTC
CDR3aa: CASSLEPANYGYTF
j_gene: TRBJ1-2
d_gene: .
v_gene: TRBV7-8
abundance: .

CDR3nt: TGTGCCAGCAGCTTCCGGGACATAACAGAGAGGGGAGGCTACACCTTC
CDR3aa: CASSFRDITERGGYTF
j_gene: TRBJ1-2
d_gene: .
v_gene: TRBV11-2
abundance: .

CDR3nt: TGTGCCAGTAAAGTTACAGGGTACGGCAATCAGCCCCAGCATTTT
CDR3aa: CASKVTGYGNQPQHF
j_gene: TRBJ1-5
d_gene: .
v_gene: TRBV19
abundance: .

CDR3nt: TGTGCCAGCCACAAGACGGGGAACACTGAAGCTTTCTTT
CDR3aa: CASHKTGNTEAFF
j_gene: TRBJ1-1
d_gene: .
v_gene: TRBV28
abundance: .

CDR3nt: TGTGCCAGCAGCCCCATGTCTGATAGCAATCAGCCCCAGCATTTT
CDR3aa: CASSPMSDSNQPQHF
j_gene: TRBJ1-5
d_gene: .
v_gene: TRBV11-2
abundance: .

CDR3nt: TGTGCCAGCAGCTCGTACCGGGAGTTAGATACGCAGTATTTT
CDR3aa: CASSSYRELDTQYF
j_gene: TRBJ2-3
d_gene: .
v_gene: TRBV11-1
abundance: .

CDR3nt: TGCAGTGCTAGAGATATCGGGTGGGGACATACAACCTACGAGCAGTACTTC
CDR3aa: CSARDIGWGHTTYEQYF
j_gene: TRBJ2-7
d_gene: .
v_gene: TRBV20-1
abundance: many

CDR3nt: TGTGCCAGCAGCTTAGTGGGGAGAAATAATGAGCAGTTCTTC
CDR3aa: CASSLVGRNNEQFF
j_gene: TRBJ2-1
d_gene: .
v_gene: TRBV7-3
abundance: few

CDR3nt: TGTGCCACCTCAGGTGGGGGACAGTTCACAGATACGCAGTATTTT
CDR3aa: CATSGGGQFTDTQYF
j_gene: TRBJ2-3
d_gene: TRBD1
v_gene: TRBV7-6
abundance: .

CDR3nt: TGTGCCAGCAGCTTAGTTGGGACTAGCGGGAACGAGCAGTACTTC
CDR3aa: CASSLVGTSGNEQYF
j_gene: TRBJ2-7
d_gene: TRBD2
v_gene: TRBV7-2
abundance: .

CDR3nt: TGTGCCAGCAGCTGGCCCCTAGCGGGAGCGGGTACAGATACGCAGTATTTT
CDR3aa: CASSWPLAGAGTDTQYF
j_gene: TRBJ2-3
d_gene: TRBD2
v_gene: TRBV7-8
abundance: .

CDR3nt: TGTGCCACCAGTGAAGCACGCACTAGCGGGAACATCTACGAGCAGTACTTC
CDR3aa: CATSEARTSGNIYEQYF
j_gene: TRBJ2-7
d_gene: TRBD2
v_gene: TRBV24-1
abundance: few

CDR3nt: TGCAGTGCTATCCCGGGACAGGGAGGCGAGACCCAGTACTTC
CDR3aa: CSAIPGQGGETQYF
j_gene: TRBJ2-5
d_gene: TRBD1
v_gene: TRBV20-1
abundance: few

CDR3nt: TGTGCCAGCAGCCAAGCCCTAGCGGGGGGCGAGCAGTACTTC
CDR3aa: CASSQALAGGEQYF
j_gene: TRBJ2-7
d_gene: TRBD2
v_gene: TRBV3-1
abundance: .

CDR3nt: TGCAGTGCTCCTACTAGCACGAGCTCCTACGAGCAGTACTTC
CDR3aa: CSAPTSTSSYEQYF
j_gene: TRBJ2-7
d_gene: .
v_gene: TRBV20-1
abundance: few

CDR3nt: TGTGCCAGCAGCCTCCGGGGGACGCCAGTCAATCAGCCCCAGCATTTT
CDR3aa: CASSLRGTPVNQPQHF
j_gene: TRBJ1-5
d_gene: .
v_gene: TRBV7-2
abundance: few

CDR3nt: TGTGCCAGCAGCTTGAGGGATGAAAAACTGTTTTTT
CDR3aa: CASSLRDEKLFF
j_gene: TRBJ1-4
d_gene: .
v_gene: TRBV5-5
abundance: .

CDR3nt: TGCGCCAGCAGCTTGGACTCAGGACTAGCGGGAGATACGCAGTATTTT
CDR3aa: CASSLDSGLAGDTQYF
j_gene: TRBJ2-3
d_gene: TRBD2
v_gene: TRBV5-1
abundance: .

CDR3nt: TGTGCCAGCAGCTTAGCGATTTTGGCTCGCACAGATACGCAGTATTTT
CDR3aa: CASSLAILARTDTQYF
j_gene: TRBJ2-3
d_gene: .
v_gene: TRBV7-8
abundance: few

CDR3nt: TGTGCCAGCAGCCAAGATGGGACTAGCTCTGGGGCCAACGTCCTGACTTTC
CDR3aa: CASSQDGTSSGANVLTF
j_gene: TRBJ2-6
d_gene: TRBD2
v_gene: TRBV4-2
abundance: .

CDR3nt: TGTGCCAGCATTTCTGAGACAGGCCACCGGAACACTGAAGCTTTCTTT
CDR3aa: CASISETGHRNTEAFF
j_gene: TRBJ1-1
d_gene: .
v_gene: TRBV12-3/TRBV12-4
abundance: .

CDR3nt: TGTGCCAGCAGTTATAAGGGGGCGGATGATGGCTACACCTTC
CDR3aa: CASSYKGADDGYTF
j_gene: TRBJ1-2
d_gene: TRBD1
v_gene: TRBV27
abundance: .

CDR3nt: TGCAGTGCTTTAGGACAGGGCTTTTACACTGAAGCTTTCTTT
CDR3aa: CSALGQGFYTEAFF
j_gene: TRBJ1-1
d_gene: TRBD1
v_gene: TRBV20-1
abundance: few

CDR3nt: TGCAGCGTTGAAGATGCAGGGGAAGCTTTCTTT
CDR3aa: CSVEDAGEAFF
j_gene: TRBJ1-1
d_gene: .
v_gene: TRBV29-1
abundance: .

CDR3nt: TGCGCCAGCAGCTTGAGGGGACTAGTGGCCTACAATGAGCAGTTCTTC
CDR3aa: CASSLRGLVAYNEQFF
j_gene: TRBJ2-1
d_gene: TRBD2
v_gene: TRBV5-1
abundance: .

CDR3nt: TGTGCCAGCAGTGAAGCACGGCCGGGACTAGCGGGAGTGTCTGGGGCCAACGTCCTGACTTTC
CDR3aa: CASSEARPGLAGVSGANVLTF
j_gene: TRBJ2-6
d_gene: TRBD2
v_gene: TRBV2
abundance: .

CDR3nt: TGTGCCGGCAGCTCCTCGTATGAGCAGTTCTTC
CDR3aa: CAGSSSYEQFF
j_gene: TRBJ2-1
d_gene: .
v_gene: TRBV27
abundance: .